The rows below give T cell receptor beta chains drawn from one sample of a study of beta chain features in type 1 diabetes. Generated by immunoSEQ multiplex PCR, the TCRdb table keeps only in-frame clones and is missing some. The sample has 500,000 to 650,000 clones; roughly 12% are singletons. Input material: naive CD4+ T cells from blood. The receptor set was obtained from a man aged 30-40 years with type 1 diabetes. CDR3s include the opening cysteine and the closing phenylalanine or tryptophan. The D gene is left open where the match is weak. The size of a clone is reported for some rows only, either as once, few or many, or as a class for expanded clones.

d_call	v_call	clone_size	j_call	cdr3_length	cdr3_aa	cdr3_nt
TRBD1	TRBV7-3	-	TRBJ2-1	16	CASSPRPGQFYNEQFF	TGTGCCAGCAGCCCGCGTCCGGGACAGTTTTACAATGAGCAGTTCTTC
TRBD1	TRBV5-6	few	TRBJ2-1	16	CASSFLRDRNYNEQFF	TGTGCCAGCAGCTTCCTCCGGGACAGGAACTACAATGAGCAGTTCTTC
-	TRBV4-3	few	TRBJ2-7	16	CASSQDRGSQIAEQYF	TGCGCCAGCAGCCAAGACAGAGGCTCCCAAATCGCCGAGCAGTACTTC
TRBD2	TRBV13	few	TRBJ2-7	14	CASSLVAGSYEQYF	TGTGCCAGCAGCTTAGTAGCGGGGAGCTACGAGCAGTACTTC
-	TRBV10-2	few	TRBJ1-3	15	CASSFGMRSGNTIYF	TGCGCCAGCAGCTTCGGGATGCGCTCTGGAAACACCATATATTTT
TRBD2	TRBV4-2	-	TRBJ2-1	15	CASSQRGTSADEQFF	TGTGCCAGCAGCCAAAGGGGGACTAGCGCGGATGAGCAGTTCTTC
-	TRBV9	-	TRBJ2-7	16	CASSARGRTGDYEQYF	TGTGCCAGCAGCGCGCGGGGGAGGACAGGAGACTACGAGCAGTACTTC
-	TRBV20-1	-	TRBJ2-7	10	CSARGYEQYF	TGCAGTGCTAGAGGGTACGAGCAGTACTTC
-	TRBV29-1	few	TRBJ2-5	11	CSVAGVETQYF	TGCAGCGTTGCAGGGGTGGAGACCCAGTACTTC
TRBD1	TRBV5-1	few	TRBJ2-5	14	CASSKGQTQETQYF	TGCGCCAGCAGCAAGGGACAGACTCAAGAGACCCAGTACTTC
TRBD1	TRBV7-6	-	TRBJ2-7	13	CASTDRPYDEQYF	TGTGCCAGCACGGACAGGCCCTACGACGAGCAGTACTTC
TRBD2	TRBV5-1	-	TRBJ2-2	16	CASSLGLAANTGELFF	TGCGCCAGCAGCTTAGGACTAGCGGCGAACACCGGGGAGCTGTTTTTT
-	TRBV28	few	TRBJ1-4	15	CASSLVGRENEKLFF	TGTGCCAGCAGTTTGGTGGGCAGGGAGAATGAAAAACTGTTTTTT
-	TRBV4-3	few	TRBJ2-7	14	CASSASVGSYEQYF	TGCGCCAGCAGTGCTTCTGTGGGCTCCTACGAGCAGTACTTC
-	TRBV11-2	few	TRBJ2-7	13	CASSLVGGPEQYF	TGTGCCAGCAGCTTAGTCGGGGGGCCCGAGCAGTACTTC
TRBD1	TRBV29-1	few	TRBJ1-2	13	CSVSRGQGNGYTF	TGCAGCGTTTCGAGGGGACAGGGGAATGGCTACACCTTC
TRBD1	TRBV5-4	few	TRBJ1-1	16	CASSAGTGDADTEAFF	TGTGCCAGCAGCGCCGGGACAGGGGACGCGGACACTGAAGCTTTCTTT
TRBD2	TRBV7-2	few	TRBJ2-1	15	CASSPQRDTYNEQFF	TGTGCCAGCAGCCCCCAGCGGGATACCTACAATGAGCAGTTCTTC
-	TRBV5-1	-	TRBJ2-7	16	CASSLTFAGLTYEQYF	TGCGCCAGCAGCTTAACTTTCGCGGGGCTAACCTACGAGCAGTACTTC
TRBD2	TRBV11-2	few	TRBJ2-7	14	CASSYMGTSGEQYF	TGTGCCAGCAGTTATATGGGGACTAGCGGAGAGCAGTACTTC
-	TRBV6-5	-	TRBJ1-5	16	CASSYSGLGDNQPQHF	TGTGCCAGCAGTTACTCGGGGCTAGGAGACAATCAGCCCCAGCATTTT
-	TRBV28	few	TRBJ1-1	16	CASSQGDFLPPIEAFF	TGTGCCAGCTCACAGGGAGACTTTCTCCCCCCCATTGAGGCTTTCTTT
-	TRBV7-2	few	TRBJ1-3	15	CASSQSGTAGNTIYF	TGTGCCAGCAGCCAATCCGGGACGGCTGGAAACACCATATATTTT
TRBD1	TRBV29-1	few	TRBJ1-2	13	CSVVGTGSFGYTF	TGCAGCGTGGTCGGGACAGGGAGTTTTGGCTACACCTTC
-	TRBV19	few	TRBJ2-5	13	CASSSLQGETQYF	TGTGCCAGTAGTTCCCTACAAGGGGAGACCCAGTACTTC
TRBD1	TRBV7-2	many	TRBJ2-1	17	CASSFNMPGQGGDEQFF	TGTGCCAGCAGCTTCAATATGCCGGGACAGGGTGGCGATGAGCAGTTCTTC
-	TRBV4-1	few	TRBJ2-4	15	CASSQGGLAKNIQYF	TGCGCCAGCAGCCAAGGGGGGCTTGCCAAAAACATTCAGTACTTC
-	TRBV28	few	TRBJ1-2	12	CASSAADYGYTF	TGTGCCAGCAGCGCTGCGGACTATGGCTACACCTTC
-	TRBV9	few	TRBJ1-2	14	CASSVETGPYGYTF	TGTGCCAGCAGCGTAGAAACCGGGCCCTATGGCTACACCTTC
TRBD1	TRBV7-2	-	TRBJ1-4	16	CASSFNPQGGNEKLFF	TGTGCCAGCAGCTTTAACCCACAGGGGGGGAATGAAAAACTGTTTTTT
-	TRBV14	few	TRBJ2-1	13	CASSRGTVREQFF	TGTGCCAGCAGCCGCGGGACAGTTCGTGAGCAGTTCTTC
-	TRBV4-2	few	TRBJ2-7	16	CASSQGSVRGLEEQYF	TGTGCCAGCAGCCAAGGATCTGTCCGGGGGTTGGAGGAGCAGTACTTC
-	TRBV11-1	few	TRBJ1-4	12	CASSRNNEKLFF	TGTGCCAGCAGCCGCAATAATGAAAAACTGTTTTTT
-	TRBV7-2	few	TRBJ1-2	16	CASSLAFRDGNYGYTF	TGTGCCAGCAGCTTAGCCTTTCGGGACGGGAACTATGGCTACACCTTC
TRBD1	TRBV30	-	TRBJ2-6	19	CAWRRGQGFGTTGANVLTF	TGTGCCTGGAGGCGGGGACAGGGGTTCGGTACGACTGGGGCCAACGTCCTGACTTTC
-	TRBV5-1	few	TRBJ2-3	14	CASSPVGSTDTQYF	TGCGCCAGCAGCCCCGTGGGGAGCACAGATACGCAGTATTTT
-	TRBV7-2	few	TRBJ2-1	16	CASSSRSGQTYNEQFF	TGTGCCAGCAGCTCGAGGAGTGGACAGACCTACAATGAGCAGTTCTTC
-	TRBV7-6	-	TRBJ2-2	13	CASSSFGTGELFF	TGTGCCAGCAGCTCCTTTGGGACCGGGGAGCTGTTTTTT
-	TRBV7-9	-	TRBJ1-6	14	CASSLTGEGSPLHF	TGTGCCAGCAGCTTGACGGGAGAAGGTTCACCCCTCCACTTT
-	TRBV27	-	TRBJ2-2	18	CASSARLAGASHTGELFF	TGTGCCAGCAGTGCCCGACTCGCCGGGGCCTCCCACACCGGGGAGCTGTTTTTT
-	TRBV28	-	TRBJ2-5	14	CASRSRTVQETQYF	TGTGCCAGCAGGAGTCGGACAGTACAAGAGACCCAGTACTTC
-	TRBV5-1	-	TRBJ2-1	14	CASSFVGLYNEQFF	TGCGCCAGCAGCTTCGTCGGATTGTACAATGAGCAGTTCTTC
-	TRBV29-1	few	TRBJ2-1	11	CSVVRGFEQFF	TGCAGCGTTGTTCGAGGGTTTGAGCAGTTCTTC
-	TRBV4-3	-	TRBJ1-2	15	CASSQALGSAYGYTF	TGCGCCAGCAGCCAAGCTCTAGGGTCGGCCTATGGCTACACCTTC
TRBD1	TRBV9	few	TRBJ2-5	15	CASSVEGQGWETQYF	TGTGCCAGCAGCGTAGAGGGACAGGGGTGGGAGACCCAGTACTTC
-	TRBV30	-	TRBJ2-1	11	CAWIVGYEQFF	TGTGCCTGGATAGTGGGTTATGAGCAGTTCTTC
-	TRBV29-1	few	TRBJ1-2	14	CSVEDLSRGMGYTF	TGCAGCGTTGAAGATCTTTCCAGGGGTATGGGCTACACCTTC
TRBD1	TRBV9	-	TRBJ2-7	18	CASSVAPDRASYSYEQYF	TGTGCCAGCAGCGTAGCCCCAGACAGGGCGTCCTACTCCTACGAGCAGTACTTC
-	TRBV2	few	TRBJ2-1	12	CASRRWGGKQFF	TGTGCCAGCAGGAGATGGGGAGGCAAACAGTTCTTC
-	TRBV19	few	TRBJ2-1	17	CASSPIEGRGPYNEQFF	TGTGCCAGTAGTCCGATCGAGGGCAGGGGCCCTTACAATGAGCAGTTCTTC
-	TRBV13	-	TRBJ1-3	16	CASSPEDGHSGNTIYF	TGTGCCAGCAGCCCGGAGGACGGCCACTCTGGAAACACCATATATTTT
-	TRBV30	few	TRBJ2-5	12	CAWLRARETQYF	TGTGCCTGGCTCAGGGCACGAGAGACCCAGTACTTC
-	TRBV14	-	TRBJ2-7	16	CASSQEWTARTYEQYF	TGTGCCAGCAGCCAAGAGTGGACAGCTCGAACTTACGAGCAGTACTTC
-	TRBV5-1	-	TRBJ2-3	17	CASSLVKNLVSTDTQYF	TGCGCCAGCAGCTTGGTGAAGAACCTAGTTAGCACAGATACGCAGTATTTT
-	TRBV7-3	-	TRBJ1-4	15	CASSLNGGKDEKLFF	TGTGCCAGCAGCTTAAACGGGGGCAAGGATGAAAAACTGTTTTTT
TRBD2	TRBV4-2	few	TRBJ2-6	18	CASSHIAGGFSGANVLTF	TGTGCCAGCAGCCATATTGCCGGGGGGTTCTCTGGGGCCAACGTCCTGACTTTC